This T cell receptor beta chain emerged from a study of T cell responses to AZD1222 COVID-19 vaccine. Overall study context: Second doses were pooled across both intervals (about 4 or about 12 weeks).

Here immunoSEQ multiplex PCR was the method, and the copy in TCRdb shows in-frame clones only, minus some. The table includes 150,000 or so clones, roughly 91% detected once. The CDR3 extends over 13 amino acids. With 4 bases removed from V and 0 bases from J, the gap between germline ends came to 7 bases. Germline CDR1 is SGHRS and CDR2 is YFSETQ. The chain recombines TRBV5-1 with TRBJ1-1, with a tentative D call TRBD1 (5 bases). The origin of this receptor is an adult in good health. The material was peripheral blood, obtained on day 0 of AZD1222 vaccination. CDR3 protein: CASSVTVNTEAFF. CDR3 DNA: TGCGCCAGCAGCGTGACAGTGAACACTGAAGCTTTCTTT.